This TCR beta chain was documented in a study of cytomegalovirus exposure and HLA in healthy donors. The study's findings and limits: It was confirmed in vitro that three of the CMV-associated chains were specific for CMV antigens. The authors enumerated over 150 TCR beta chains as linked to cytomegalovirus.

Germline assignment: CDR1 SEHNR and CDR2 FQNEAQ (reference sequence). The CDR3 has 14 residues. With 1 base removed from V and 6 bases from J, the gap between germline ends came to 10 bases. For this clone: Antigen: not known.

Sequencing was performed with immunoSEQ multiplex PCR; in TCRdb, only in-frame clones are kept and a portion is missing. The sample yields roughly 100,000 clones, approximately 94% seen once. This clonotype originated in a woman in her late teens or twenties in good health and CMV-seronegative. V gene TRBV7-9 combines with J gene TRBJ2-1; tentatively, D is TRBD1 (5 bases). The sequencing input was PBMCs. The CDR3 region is CASSLEVRANEQFF. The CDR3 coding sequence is TGTGCCAGCAGCTTAGAGGTCAGGGCCAATGAGCAGTTCTTC.